This TCR beta chain derives from a study of blood T cell repertoires in COVID-19. Study context: Nucleic acid was either cDNA or gDNA, and it came from T cells, B-cell-depleted T cells, or PBMCs.

This table comes from immunoSEQ multiplex PCR, and its TCRdb copy is limited to in-frame clones, with some not included. This table holds 150,000 to 200,000 clones, roughly 89% found once. The V gene lost 2 bases and the J gene lost 7 bases, with 15 bases spanning the gap. The CDR3 is 15 amino acids. Germline CDR1 and CDR2: KGHSH and LQKENI. The specimen was peripheral blood. The receptor was derived from a man between 18 and 35 years old with active or convalescent COVID-19. V usage is TRBV18 and J usage is TRBJ1-3, with D possibly matching TRBD1 (6 bases). The CDR3: CASSPDRGGVNTIYF. CDR3 nucleotides: TGTGCCAGCTCACCAGATCGGGGGGGCGTGAACACCATATATTTT.